The table lists the clone carrying this T cell receptor beta chain with many counts. No antigen is known for it. Sequence at one end of the junction differs from germline and may be a read error. In TCRdb, the RT-PCR reads were re-called with MiXCR into one record per CDR3 protein. The table lists about 520,000 distinct CDR3 sequences, roughly 7.6% of them singletons. The record originates from a study of response to subunit inactivated influenza vaccine. Regarding the study as a whole: The authors suggested that few new T cells are recruited per seasonal influenza vaccination.

CDR1 is SGHDT and CDR2 is YYEEEE in the germline V gene. This CDR3 comprises 14 residues. The clonotype originates from a man between 50 and 69 years old who received an inactivated influenza vaccine. V and J are TRBV5-6 and TRBJ1-1; 8 bases match TRBD1. This sample comprised PBMCs from blood, obtained roughly 24 months after vaccination. CDR3 DNA sequence: TGTGCCAGCAGCTCTGGGACAGGCTACACCGAAGCTTTCTTT. It translates to CASSSGTGYTEAFF.